This TCR beta chain was identified in a study of cytomegalovirus exposure and HLA in healthy donors. Study summary: Early released data had about 80 million unique TCRs, all coming from HLA-typed donors. General observations from the study: An apparent linkage of common viral pathogens to several of the most significant clusters emerged in a later analysis.

A word on this clone: The antigen is not known.

While unrecorded immune exposures were likely, the donors were nominally healthy when sampled. 60 Vbeta and 13 Jbeta primers were used in PCR. The data were produced by immunoSEQ multiplex PCR, yet TCRdb's version contains in-frame clones alone and is incomplete. This sample has under 200,000 clones, with more than 60% found just once. Sequencing used PBMCs. The clonotype originates from a woman in her 30s in good health and CMV-seronegative.

The CDR3 spells CASSRDSQKDEQYF. The CDR3 DNA reads as TGTGCCAGCAGCCGGGACTCCCAAAAAGACGAGCAGTACTTC. This chain connects TRBV5-4 to TRBJ2-7; D is possibly TRBD2 (6 bases). Germline lookup yields CDR1 SGHNT and CDR2 YYREEE (reference sequence). V was trimmed by 4 bases and J by 5 bases, leaving 16 bases between them. The CDR3 is made up of 14 amino acids.